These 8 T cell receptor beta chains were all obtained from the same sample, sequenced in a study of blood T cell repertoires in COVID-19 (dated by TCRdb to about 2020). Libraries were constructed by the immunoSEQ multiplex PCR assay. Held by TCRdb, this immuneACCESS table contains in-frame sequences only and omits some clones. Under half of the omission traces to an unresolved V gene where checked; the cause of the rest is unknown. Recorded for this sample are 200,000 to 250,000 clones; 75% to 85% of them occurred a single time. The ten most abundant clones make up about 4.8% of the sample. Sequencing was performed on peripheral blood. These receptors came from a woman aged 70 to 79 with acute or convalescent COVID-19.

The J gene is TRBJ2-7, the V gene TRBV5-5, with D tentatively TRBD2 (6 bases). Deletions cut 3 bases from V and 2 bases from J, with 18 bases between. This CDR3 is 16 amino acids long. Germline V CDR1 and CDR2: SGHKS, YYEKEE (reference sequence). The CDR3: CASSWATGTGAYEQYF. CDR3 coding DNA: TGTGCCAGCAGCTGGGCCACCGGGACTGGGGCCTACGAGCAGTACTTC. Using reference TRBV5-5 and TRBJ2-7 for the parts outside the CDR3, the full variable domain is DAGVTQSPTHLIKTRGQQVTLRCSPISGHKSVSWYQQVLGQGPQFIFQYYEKEERGRGNFPDRFSARQFPNYSSELNVNALLLGDSALYLCASSWATGTGAYEQYFGPGTRLTVT.

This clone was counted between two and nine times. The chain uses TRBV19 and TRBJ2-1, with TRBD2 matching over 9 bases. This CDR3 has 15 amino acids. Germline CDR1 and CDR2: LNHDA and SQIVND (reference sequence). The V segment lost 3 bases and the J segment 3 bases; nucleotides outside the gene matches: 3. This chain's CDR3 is CASSMGAGGYNEQFF. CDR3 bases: TGTGCCAGTAGTATGGGAGCGGGGGGCTACAATGAGCAGTTCTTC. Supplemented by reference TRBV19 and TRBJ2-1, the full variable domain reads DGGITQSPKYLFRKEGQNVTLSCEQNLNHDAMYWYRQDPGQGLRLIYYSQIVNDFQKGDIAEGYSVSREKKESFPLTVTSAQKNPTAFYLCASSMGAGGYNEQFFGPGTRLTVL.

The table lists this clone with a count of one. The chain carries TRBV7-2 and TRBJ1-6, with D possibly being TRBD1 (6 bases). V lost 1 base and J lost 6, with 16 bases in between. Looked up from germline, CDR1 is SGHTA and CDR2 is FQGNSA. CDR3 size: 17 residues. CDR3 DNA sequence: TGTGCCAGCAGCTTAGTTCGTCAGGGGAGTTTTAATTCACCCCTCCACTTT. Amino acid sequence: CASSLVRQGSFNSPLHF.

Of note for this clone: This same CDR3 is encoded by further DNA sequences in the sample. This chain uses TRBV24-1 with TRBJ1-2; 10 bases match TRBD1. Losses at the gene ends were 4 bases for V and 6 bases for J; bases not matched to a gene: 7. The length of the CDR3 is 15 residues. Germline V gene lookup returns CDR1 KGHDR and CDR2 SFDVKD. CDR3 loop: CATSDRTGGVDGYTF. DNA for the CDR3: TGTGCCACCAGTGACAGGACAGGGGGAGTCGATGGCTACACCTTC.

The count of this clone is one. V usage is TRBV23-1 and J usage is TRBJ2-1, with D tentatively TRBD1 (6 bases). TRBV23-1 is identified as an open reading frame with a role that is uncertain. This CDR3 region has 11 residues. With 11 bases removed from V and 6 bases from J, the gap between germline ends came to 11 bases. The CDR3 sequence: CAGIGGNEQFF. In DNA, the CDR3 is TGCGCCGGTATAGGGGGCAATGAGCAGTTCTTC.

CDR3 protein: CASSLQGSPYGYTF. CDR3 bases: TGCGCCAGCAGCTTGCAGGGGTCCCCCTATGGCTACACCTTC. This chain joins TRBV5-1 and TRBJ1-2; D is possibly TRBD1 (6 bases). Trimming pared 1 base from V and 4 bases from J, leaving 11 bases between. The CDR3 totals 14 residues. CDR1 and CDR2 (germline): SGHRS, YFSETQ.

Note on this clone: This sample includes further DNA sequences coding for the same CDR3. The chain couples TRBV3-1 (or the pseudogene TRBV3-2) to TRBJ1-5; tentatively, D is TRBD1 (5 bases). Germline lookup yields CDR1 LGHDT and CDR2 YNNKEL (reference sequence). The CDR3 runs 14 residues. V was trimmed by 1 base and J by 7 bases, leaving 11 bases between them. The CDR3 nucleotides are TGTGCCAGCAGCCAAGCAGGGAACGGCCAGCCCCAGCATTTT. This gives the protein CASSQAGNGQPQHF.

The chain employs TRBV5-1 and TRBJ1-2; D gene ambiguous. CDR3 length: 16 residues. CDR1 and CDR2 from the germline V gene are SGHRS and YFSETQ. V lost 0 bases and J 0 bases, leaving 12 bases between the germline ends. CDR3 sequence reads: CASSLASGQPNYGYTF. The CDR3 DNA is TGCGCCAGCAGCTTGGCCAGTGGGCAGCCTAACTATGGCTACACCTTC.